The source of this T cell receptor beta chain is a study of blood T cell repertoires in COVID-19. Some clones are missing from TCRdb's copy, which holds only in-frame ones; the method was immunoSEQ multiplex PCR. This table has approximately 200,000 clones, approximately 90% appearing once. J lost 7 bases, V lost 3 bases, and 2 bases had no gene match. CDR1 and CDR2 from the germline V gene are SGHTA and FQGNSA. This CDR3 region has 13 residues. The material sequenced was peripheral blood. This clonotype was obtained from a man in his forties or fifties with acute or convalescent COVID-19. The V and J genes are TRBV7-2 and TRBJ1-5; 8 nucleotides line up with TRBD1. This chain's CDR3 is CASSLGQEQPQHF. The CDR3 DNA sequence: TGTGCCAGCAGCTTGGGACAGGAACAGCCCCAGCATTTT.